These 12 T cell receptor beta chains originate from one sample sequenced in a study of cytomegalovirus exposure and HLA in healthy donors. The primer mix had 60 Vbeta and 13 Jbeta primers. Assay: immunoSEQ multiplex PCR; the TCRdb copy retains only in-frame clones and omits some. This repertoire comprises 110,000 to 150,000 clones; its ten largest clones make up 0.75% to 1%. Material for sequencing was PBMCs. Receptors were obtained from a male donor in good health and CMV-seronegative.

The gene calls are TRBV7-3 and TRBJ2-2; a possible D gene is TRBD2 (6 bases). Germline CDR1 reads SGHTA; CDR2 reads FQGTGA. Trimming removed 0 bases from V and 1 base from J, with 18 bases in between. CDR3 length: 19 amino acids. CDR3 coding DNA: TGTGCCAGCAGCTTAACTGTCCTAGCGAGCGGAGGGAACACCGGGGAGCTGTTTTTT. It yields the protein CASSLTVLASGGNTGELFF.

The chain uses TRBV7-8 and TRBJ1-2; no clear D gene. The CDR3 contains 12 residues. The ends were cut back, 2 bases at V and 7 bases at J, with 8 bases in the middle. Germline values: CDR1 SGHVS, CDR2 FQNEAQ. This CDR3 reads CASSLSSGGYTF. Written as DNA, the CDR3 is TGTGCCAGCAGCTTAAGCTCCGGTGGCTACACCTTC.

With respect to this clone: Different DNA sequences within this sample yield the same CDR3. This chain's CDR3 is CASSPGTGNTGELFF. CDR3 bases: TGCGCCAGCAGCCCGGGGACAGGGAACACCGGGGAGCTGTTTTTT. The chain has TRBV5-1 and TRBJ2-2, with 8 bases aligning to TRBD1. The CDR3 is made up of 15 amino acids. The V gene's germline CDR1 is SGHRS and CDR2 YFSETQ. V shed 4 bases and J 1 base; nucleotides not matched to a gene: 3.

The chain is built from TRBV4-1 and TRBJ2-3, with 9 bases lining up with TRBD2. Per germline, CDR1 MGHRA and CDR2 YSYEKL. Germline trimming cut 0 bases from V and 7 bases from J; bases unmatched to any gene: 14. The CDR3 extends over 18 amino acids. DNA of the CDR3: TGCGCCAGCAGCCAAGACGGCGGGGGGGGATATGTTCTTAATACGCAGTATTTT. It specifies CASSQDGGGGYVLNTQYF.

The CDR3 sequence is CASSLDLPGDTQYF. The CDR3 nucleotides read TGTGCCAGCTCCCTTGACCTCCCGGGGGATACGCAGTATTTT. The chain carries TRBV18 and TRBJ2-3; D might be TRBD2 (5 bases). V lost 6 bases, J lost 6 bases, and 16 bases lay in between. The V gene's germline CDR1 is KGHSH and CDR2 LQKENI. The CDR3 covers 14 residues. Using reference TRBV18 and TRBJ2-3 for the parts outside the CDR3, the full variable domain is NAGVMQNPRHLVRRRGQEARLRCSPMKGHSHVYWYRQLPEEGLKFMVYLQKENIIDESGMPKERFSAEFPKEGPSILRIQQVVRGDSAAYFCASSLDLPGDTQYFGPGTRLTVL.

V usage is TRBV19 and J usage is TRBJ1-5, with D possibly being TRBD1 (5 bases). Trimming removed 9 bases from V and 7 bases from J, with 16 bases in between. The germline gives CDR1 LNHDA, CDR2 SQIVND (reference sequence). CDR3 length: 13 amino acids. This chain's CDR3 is CASSVDRKQPQHF. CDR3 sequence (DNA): TGTGCCAGCAGTGTCGACAGAAAACAGCCCCAGCATTTT.

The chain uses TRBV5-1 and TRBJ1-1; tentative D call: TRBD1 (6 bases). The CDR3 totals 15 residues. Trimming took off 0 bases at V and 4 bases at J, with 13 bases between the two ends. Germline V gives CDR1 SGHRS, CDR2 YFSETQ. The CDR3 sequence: CASSLEQGGFTEAFF. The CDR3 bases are TGCGCCAGCAGCTTGGAACAGGGCGGGTTCACTGAAGCTTTCTTT.

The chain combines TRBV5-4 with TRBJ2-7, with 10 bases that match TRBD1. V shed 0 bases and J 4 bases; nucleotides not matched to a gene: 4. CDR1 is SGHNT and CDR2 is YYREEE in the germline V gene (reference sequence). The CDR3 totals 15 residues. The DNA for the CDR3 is TGTGCCAGCAGCTTGGAGGGGACAGGGGCTTACGAGCAGTACTTC. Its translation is CASSLEGTGAYEQYF.

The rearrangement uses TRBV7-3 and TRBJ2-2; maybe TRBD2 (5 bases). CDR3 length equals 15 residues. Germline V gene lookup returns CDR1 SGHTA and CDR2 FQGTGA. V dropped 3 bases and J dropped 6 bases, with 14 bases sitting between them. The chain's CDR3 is CASSFTGNRAGELFF. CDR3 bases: TGTGCCAGCAGCTTTACGGGGAATAGGGCCGGGGAGCTGTTTTTT. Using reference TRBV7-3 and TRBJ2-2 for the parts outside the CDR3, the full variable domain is GAGVSQTPSNKVTEKGKYVELRCDPISGHTALYWYRQSLGQGPEFLIYFQGTGAADDSGLPNDRFFAVRPEGSVSTLKIQRTERGDSAVYLCASSFTGNRAGELFFGEGSRLTVL.

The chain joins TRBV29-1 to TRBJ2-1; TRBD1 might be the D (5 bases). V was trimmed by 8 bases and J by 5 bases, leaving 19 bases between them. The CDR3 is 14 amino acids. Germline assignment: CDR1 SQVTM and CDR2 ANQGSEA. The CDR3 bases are TGCAGCCATCCATGGGGCCCCAGGGACAATGAGCAGTTCTTC. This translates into CSHPWGPRDNEQFF.

CDR3 nucleotide sequence: TGTGCCAGCAGTTTTAGGCTAGCGGGGGATGAGCAGTTCTTC. Protein sequence: CASSFRLAGDEQFF. The V and J genes are TRBV28 and TRBJ2-1, with 10 bases lining up with TRBD2. Looked up from germline, CDR1 is MDHEN and CDR2 is SYDVKM. This CDR3 contains 14 residues. J was trimmed by 8 bases and V by 3 bases; bases with no gene match: 4.

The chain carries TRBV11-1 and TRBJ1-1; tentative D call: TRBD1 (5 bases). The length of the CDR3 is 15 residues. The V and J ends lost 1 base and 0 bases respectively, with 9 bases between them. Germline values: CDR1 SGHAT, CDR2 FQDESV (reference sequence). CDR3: CASSLGSGMNTEAFF. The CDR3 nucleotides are TGTGCCAGCAGCTTAGGTTCAGGGATGAACACTGAAGCTTTCTTT.